The 12 T cell receptor beta chains in this list originate from one sample, sequenced in a study of blood T cell repertoires in COVID-19. The data were produced by immunoSEQ multiplex PCR, yet TCRdb's version contains in-frame clones alone and is incomplete. The sample lists around 100,000 clones; approximately 84% were seen once. Material: peripheral blood. The receptors originated from a middle-aged man with active or convalescent COVID-19.

The CDR3 DNA reads as TGTGCTAGTGGTTTAAGGTCGGGGGTATCTGGAAACACCATATATTTT. Protein: CASGLRSGVSGNTIYF. This sequence joins TRBV12-5 and TRBJ1-3, with D possibly matching TRBD1 (5 bases). V was cut by 3 bases and J by 1 base, with 13 bases left in between. This CDR3 region has 16 residues. The V gene's germline CDR1 is LGHNT and CDR2 FRNRAP. The whole variable domain, remainder taken from reference TRBV12-5 and TRBJ1-3, is DARVTQTPRHKVTEMGQEVTMRCQPILGHNTVFWYRQTMMQGLELLAYFRNRAPLDDSGMPKDRFSAEMPDATLATLKIQPSEPRDSAVYFCASGLRSGVSGNTIYFGEGSWLTVV.

This chain joins TRBV7-2 and TRBJ2-2; TRBD2 is a possible D gene (5 bases). Trimming removed 2 bases from V and 1 base from J, with 11 bases in between. Germline CDR1 SGHTA, CDR2 FQGNSA. The CDR3 spans 16 residues. The CDR3 here is CASSLSLRENTGELFF. DNA for the CDR3: TGTGCCAGCAGCTTAAGTTTACGGGAGAACACCGGGGAGCTGTTTTTT. The variable domain in full, completed from reference TRBV7-2 and TRBJ2-2, reads GAGVSQSPSNKVTEKGKDVELRCDPISGHTALYWYRQSLGQGLEFLIYFQGNSAPDKSGLPSDRFSAERTGGSVSTLTIQRTQQEDSAVYLCASSLSLRENTGELFFGEGSRLTVL.

V is TRBV29-1 and J is TRBJ1-5, with D possibly TRBD1 on 6 matching bases. The CDR3 contains 14 residues. The germline V gene has CDR1 SQVTM and CDR2 ANQGSEA. Trimming removed 2 bases at V and 9 bases at J, with 17 bases between. This chain's CDR3 is CSVESGGQGSPQHF. The CDR3 DNA is TGCAGCGTTGAATCAGGTGGTCAGGGGTCGCCCCAGCATTTT.

Here the CDR3 reads CASSSVVGPEATEAFF. CDR3 bases: TGCGCCAGCAGCTCGGTGGTGGGGCCTGAGGCCACTGAAGCTTTCTTT. The chain combines TRBV4-3 with TRBJ1-1; a weak D match, TRBD1 (5 bases). The CDR3 has 16 amino acids. Germline V gives CDR1 LGHNA, CDR2 YSLEER. V was clipped by 5 bases and J by 4 bases, with 20 bases between them.

This clone was seen a single time. The chain recombines TRBV2 with TRBJ1-6; D gene uncertain. Germline loops: CDR1 SNHLY, CDR2 FYNNEI. There are 14 residues in the CDR3. V was trimmed by 3 bases and J by 6 bases, leaving 9 bases between them. The CDR3 DNA reads as TGTGCCAGCAGTGACGCGCGGGGTAATTCACCCCTCCACTTT. The encoded protein is CASSDARGNSPLHF.

This clone was recorded a few times. The chain employs TRBV6-5 and TRBJ2-7; D perhaps matches TRBD1 (6 bases). V was trimmed by 9 bases and J by 2 bases, leaving 8 bases between them. Germline-derived CDR1 and CDR2 are MNHEY and SVGAGI. The CDR3 runs to 11 residues. CDR3: CASSGAYEQYF. The CDR3 DNA sequence: TGTGCCAGTTCAGGGGCCTACGAGCAGTACTTC.

The chain employs TRBV7-3 and TRBJ2-6; 14 bases fit TRBD2. CDR1 is SGHTA and CDR2 is FQGTGA in the germline V gene. The ends lost 2 bases at V and 3 bases at J; junction bases unmatched: 6. CDR3 length: 19 residues. This CDR3 reads CASSLFGTSGGGGANVLTF. The CDR3 DNA sequence: TGTGCCAGCAGCTTATTCGGGACTAGCGGGGGAGGTGGGGCCAACGTCCTGACTTTC.

The V and J genes are TRBV7-9 and TRBJ1-2, with a weak D call TRBD1 (6 bases). The CDR3 sequence is 14 residues long. The V gene's germline CDR1 is SEHNR and CDR2 FQNEAQ (reference sequence). V shed 3 bases and J shed 3 bases, with 11 bases lying between them. The CDR3 loop reads CASSFGDMYYGYTF. For the CDR3, the DNA is TGTGCCAGCAGCTTCGGGGACATGTACTATGGCTACACCTTC.

The chain employs TRBV19 and TRBJ1-6, with D possibly being TRBD1 (5 bases). V lost 9 bases and J 7 bases, leaving 22 bases between the germline ends. This CDR3 has 16 residues. CDR1 and CDR2 from the germline V gene are LNHDA and SQIVND (reference sequence). CDR3: CASASEARAPNSPLHF. CDR3 sequence (DNA): TGTGCCAGCGCCTCAGAAGCCAGGGCCCCAAATTCACCCCTCCACTTT. Full variable domain (rest looked up from reference TRBV19 and TRBJ1-6): DGGITQSPKYLFRKEGQNVTLSCEQNLNHDAMYWYRQDPGQGLRLIYYSQIVNDFQKGDIAEGYSVSREKKESFPLTVTSAQKNPTAFYLCASASEARAPNSPLHFGNGTRLTVT.

The chain combines TRBV6-5 with TRBJ1-1; 7 bases agree with TRBD1. Germline V gives CDR1 MNHEY, CDR2 SVGAGI. Trimming removed 4 bases from V and 3 bases from J; junction bases left unmatched: 2. The CDR3 runs to 13 residues. DNA for the CDR3: TGTGCCAGCAGTTTCACAGGGGACACTGAAGCTTTCTTT. Amino acids: CASSFTGDTEAFF.

V usage is TRBV11-2 and J usage is TRBJ2-7; no reliable D call. The germline V gene has CDR1 SGHAT and CDR2 FQNNGV. CDR3 size: 12 residues. Trimming took off 5 bases at V and 4 bases at J, with 9 bases between the two ends. The CDR3 sequence: CASSQVEYEQYF. CDR3 in DNA: TGTGCCAGCAGCCAAGTGGAGTACGAGCAGTACTTC.

The chain has TRBV2 and TRBJ1-1; 9 bases map to TRBD1. After removal of 6 bases from V and 1 base from J, the junction contained 9 bases not matched to a gene. The CDR3 loop spans 16 amino acids. In germline, CDR1 is SNHLY, CDR2 FYNNEI. The CDR3 loop is CASRLMTGGSNTEAFF. The CDR3 nucleotides read TGTGCCAGCAGACTCATGACAGGGGGTTCGAACACTGAAGCTTTCTTT.